This T cell receptor (beta chain) emerged from a study of cytomegalovirus exposure and HLA in healthy donors. The V and J ends lost 6 bases and 0 bases respectively, with 12 bases between them. Germline V gene lookup returns CDR1 MDHEN and CDR2 SYDVKM. This CDR3 contains 15 residues. Points on this clone: Its antigen remains unidentified.

It was the approximately 130-subject validation cohort, separate from the roughly 700-subject first cohort, to which the donors belonged. Profiled with immunoSEQ multiplex PCR; TCRdb holds only in-frame clones, not every one. The sample holds approximately 150,000 clones; about 89% are singletons and the top ten take 3.3%. Findings of the study overall: The study put under 200 TCR beta chains on its list as cytomegalovirus-associated. A few of the chains that were CMV-associated were confirmed in vitro to be specific for CMV antigens.

The chain has TRBV28 and TRBJ1-3, with D possibly being TRBD1 (5 bases). The sample comprised PBMCs. This clonotype originated in a woman between 18 and 29 years old in good health and CMV-seropositive. The CDR3 sequence: CASRGPTYSGNTIYF. The CDR3 nucleotides are TGTGCCAGCAGGGGGCCGACATACTCTGGAAACACCATATATTTT. Looking up the rest from reference TRBV28 and TRBJ1-3 gives the full variable domain: DVKVTQSSRYLVKRTGEKVFLECVQDMDHENMFWYRQDPGLGLRLIYFSYDVKMKEKGDIPEGYSVSREKKERFSLILESASTNQTSMYLCASRGPTYSGNTIYFGEGSWLTVV.